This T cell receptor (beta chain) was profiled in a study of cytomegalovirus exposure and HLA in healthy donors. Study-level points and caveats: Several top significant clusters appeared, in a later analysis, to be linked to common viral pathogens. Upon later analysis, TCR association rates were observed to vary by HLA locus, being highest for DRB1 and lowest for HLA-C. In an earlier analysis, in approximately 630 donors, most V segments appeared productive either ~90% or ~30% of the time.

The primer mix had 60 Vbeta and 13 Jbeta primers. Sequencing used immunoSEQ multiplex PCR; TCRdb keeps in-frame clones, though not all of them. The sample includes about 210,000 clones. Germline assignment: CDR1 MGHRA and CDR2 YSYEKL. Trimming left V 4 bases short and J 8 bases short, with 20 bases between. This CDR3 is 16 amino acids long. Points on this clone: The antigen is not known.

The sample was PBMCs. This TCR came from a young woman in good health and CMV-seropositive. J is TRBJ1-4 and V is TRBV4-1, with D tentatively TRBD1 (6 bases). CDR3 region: CASSPRDRSTQEKLFF. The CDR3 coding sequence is TGCGCCAGCAGCCCTCGCGACAGGTCCACTCAGGAAAAACTGTTTTTT.